A single sample is the source of the 8 T cell receptor beta chains below, sequenced in a study of breast tumors, draining lymph nodes, adjacent tissues. TCRdb itself ran the multiplex PCR reads through MiXCR, one entry per CDR3 protein. The sample consists of around 250,000 distinct CDR3 sequences, less than 45% of them appearing once. The lymph nodes were axillary draining lymph nodes from breast cancer patients. The sequenced material came from axillary lymph node tissue. These receptor sequences come from a female donor with breast cancer. Some clones in this sample may be carry-over from other donors' samples.

The rearrangement joins TRBV7-8 to TRBJ1-3; TRBD1 matches 10 bases. The CDR3 has 17 residues. CDR1 is SGHVS and CDR2 is FQNEAQ in the germline V gene. V lost 1 base and J lost 2; bases outside the gene matches: 5. CDR3 amino acids: CASSLVTGGIAGNTIYF. The CDR3 DNA is TGTGCCAGCAGCTTAGTGACAGGGGGCATCGCTGGAAACACCATATATTTT.

V usage is TRBV28 and J usage is TRBJ2-3; the D gene is possibly TRBD2 (5 bases). The V end lost 0 bases, the J end lost 4 bases, and 8 bases lay between the germline ends. Germline-derived CDR1 and CDR2 are MDHEN and SYDVKM. The CDR3 extends over 14 amino acids. CDR3 DNA sequence: TGTGCCAGCAGTTTATGGGCGGAGGCAGATACGCAGTATTTT. Translating gives CASSLWAEADTQYF.

This clonotype was seen ten or more times. V and J are TRBV7-6 and TRBJ2-7; no definite D call. Germline lookup yields CDR1 SGHVS and CDR2 FNYEAQ. This CDR3 region has 13 residues. V lost 1 base to trimming and J lost 6 bases, with 10 bases between them. DNA for the CDR3: TGTGCCAGCAGCTTAGATCGGTTACTCGAGCAGTACTTC. It specifies CASSLDRLLEQYF.

This clonotype was observed a single time. This chain uses TRBV3-1 with TRBJ1-5; maybe TRBD1 (6 bases). Germline loops: CDR1 LGHDT, CDR2 YNNKEL (reference sequence). The V and J ends lost 1 base and 7 bases respectively, with 17 bases between them. There are 16 residues in the CDR3. CDR3 protein: CASSQGEWGAEQPQHF. For the CDR3, the DNA is TGTGCCAGCAGCCAAGGGGAATGGGGGGCTGAACAGCCCCAGCATTTT.

With regard to this clonotype: This sequence may be a read error, since a much larger clone differs from it by one base. V usage is TRBV20-1 and J usage is TRBJ2-5; D is unclear. Germline V lookup: CDR1 DFQATT, CDR2 SNEGSKA (reference sequence). The CDR3 spans 11 residues. CDR3 bases: TGCAGTGCTAGAGTAAAAGAGACCCGGTACTTC. Its protein product is CSARVKETRYF.

The genes are TRBV4-2 and TRBJ2-5; 9 positions agree with TRBD2. Germline V gives CDR1 LGHNA, CDR2 YNFKEQ. V was pared by 6 bases and J by 4 bases, with 9 bases of the junction left unmatched. This CDR3 comprises 15 residues. DNA of the CDR3: TGTGCCAGCAGGCTAGTGGCGGGGGGGCGAGAGACCCAGTACTTC. This sequence encodes CASRLVAGGRETQYF.

Concerning this clonotype: A much larger clone differs by one base, so this may be a read error. Since no conserved phenylalanine or tryptophan closes the CDR3, a read error is the likely cause. V and J are TRBV18 and TRBJ1-2; the D is unclear. This CDR3 contains 13 residues. Germline loops: CDR1 KGHSH, CDR2 LQKENI. Trimming shortened V by 2 bases and J by 7 bases, and 11 bases separated the two germline ends. The CDR3 loop is CASSPLSKGGYTL. In DNA, the CDR3 is TGTGCCAGCTCACCATTGAGTAAGGGTGGCTACACCCTC.

This clonotype was detected ten times or more. This chain links TRBV4-2 with TRBJ2-5; no clear D. From germline, CDR1 is LGHNA and CDR2 YNFKEQ. Trimming stripped 0 bases from V and 2 bases from J, with 10 bases between. The CDR3 sequence is 15 residues long. Written as DNA, the CDR3 is TGTGCCAGCAGCCAAGATACGCACGAGCAAGAGACCCAGTACTTC. Amino acids: CASSQDTHEQETQYF.